This is a list of T cell receptor beta chains from one sample in a study of T cells in Graves' hyperthyroidism and ophthalmopathy. TCRdb itself ran the multiplex PCR reads through MiXCR, one entry per CDR3 protein. The repertoire consists of roughly 35,000 distinct CDR3 sequences, with around half occurring once and the leading ten covering roughly 25%. What was sequenced was blood. The source is a woman between 40 and 55 years old with Graves' ophthalmopathy. Each CDR3 is given with its conserved first and last residue. The D gene is left open where the match is weak. Clone size is shown for a subset of rows, as once, few, many or a class of expanded clone.

v_call | clone_size | d_call | cdr3_aa
TRBV18 | few | TRBD1 | CASSTGTASYEQYF
TRBV20-1 | NA | TRBD1 | CGASRGIGGGCGYTF
TRBV12-3/TRBV12-4 | many | NA | CASSLDREAEAFF
TRBV19 | NA | TRBD1 | CASSTRQGNADTQYF
TRBV5-1 | NA | TRBD1 | CASRSGTGGGRQPQHF
TRBV9 | many | NA | CASSTGTPGEQYF
TRBV7-9 | NA | NA | CASTLPGYTF
TRBV20-1 | once | NA | CSARNRDSNQPQHF
TRBV19 | NA | NA | CASMLSGTVEEKLFF
TRBV28 | NA | TRBD2 | CASILGGTYEQYF
TRBV20-1 | once | NA | CSAEGNEETQYF
TRBV16 | many | NA | CASSHQRAGYLGEQFF
TRBV5-6 | NA | TRBD2 | CASRQLAAGEPFF
TRBV7-9 | NA | TRBD1 | CASSLKGLTGAYNEQFF
TRBV7-6 | NA | NA | CASGQRVTGANVLTF
TRBV7-9 | many | NA | CASSSRADRMDQETQYF
TRBV2 | NA | NA | CASSSEGGNEQFF
TRBV29-1 | NA | NA | CSVELRAQKTYNEQFF
TRBV6-2/TRBV6-3 | many | NA | CASSTPRQAPNQPQHF
TRBV29-1 | medium-sized | NA | CSARDGSNQPQHF
TRBV6-2/TRBV6-3 | few | TRBD1 | CASRGTGVGEAFF
TRBV7-2 | once | NA | CASSRVRGANTEAFF
TRBV28 | few | NA | CASSGTFRSPDPFF
TRBV20-1 | many | TRBD2 | CSARGGSENNEQFF
TRBV5-2 | NA | NA | CASNQGGEGYGYTF
TRBV11-2 | medium-sized | TRBD2 | CASSSGGDTQYF
TRBV7-3 | NA | NA | CASSSKANTGELFF
TRBV4-3 | NA | NA | CASSQDQVGLPCWEQYF
TRBV7-2 | NA | NA | CASSQDASRTENTEAFF
TRBV7-2 | NA | NA | CASSLACGWEQYF
TRBV25-1 | NA | TRBD2 | CASSDSGLAGSSTDTQYF
TRBV15 | NA | TRBD2 | CATSRDRTSSEQYF